This paragraph reports one T cell receptor (beta chain). The V end lost 0 bases, the J end lost 1 base, and 7 bases lay between the germline ends. This CDR3 spans 14 amino acids. Germline CDR1 is SGHTS and CDR2 is YDEGEE. TCRdb's table, derived via immunoSEQ multiplex PCR, lists solely in-frame clones and lacks some. Among 430,000 or so clones listed, approximately 90% were seen once. These data belong to a study of blood T cell repertoires in COVID-19. Study overall: The study drew acute and convalescent COVID-19 samples from the United States, Italy and Spain.

The V and J genes are TRBV5-8 and TRBJ1-1; no clear D gene. Source material: peripheral blood. This sequence was found in a man between 18 and 29 years old with COVID-19, enrolled during active disease. The CDR3 reads CASSLAGWNTEAFF. The DNA of the CDR3 is TGTGCCAGCAGCTTGGCGGGGTGGAACACTGAAGCTTTCTTT. Full variable domain (missing parts from reference TRBV5-8 and TRBJ1-1): EAGVTQSPTHLIKTRGQQATLRCSPISGHTSVYWYQQALGLGLQFLLWYDEGEERNRGNFPPRFSGRQFPNYSSELNVNALELEDSALYLCASSLAGWNTEAFFGQGTRLTVV.